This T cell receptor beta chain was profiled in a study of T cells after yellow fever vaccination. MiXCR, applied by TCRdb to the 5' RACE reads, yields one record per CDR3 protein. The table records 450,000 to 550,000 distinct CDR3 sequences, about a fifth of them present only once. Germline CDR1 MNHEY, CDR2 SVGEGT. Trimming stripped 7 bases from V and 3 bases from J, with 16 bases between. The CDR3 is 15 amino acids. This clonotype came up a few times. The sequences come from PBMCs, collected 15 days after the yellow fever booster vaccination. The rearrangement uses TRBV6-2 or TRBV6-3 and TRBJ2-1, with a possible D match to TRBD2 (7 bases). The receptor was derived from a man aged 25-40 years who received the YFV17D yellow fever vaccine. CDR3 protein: CASIRRGPLYNEQFF. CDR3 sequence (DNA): TGTGCCAGCATCAGGCGGGGGCCTCTCTACAATGAGCAGTTCTTC.